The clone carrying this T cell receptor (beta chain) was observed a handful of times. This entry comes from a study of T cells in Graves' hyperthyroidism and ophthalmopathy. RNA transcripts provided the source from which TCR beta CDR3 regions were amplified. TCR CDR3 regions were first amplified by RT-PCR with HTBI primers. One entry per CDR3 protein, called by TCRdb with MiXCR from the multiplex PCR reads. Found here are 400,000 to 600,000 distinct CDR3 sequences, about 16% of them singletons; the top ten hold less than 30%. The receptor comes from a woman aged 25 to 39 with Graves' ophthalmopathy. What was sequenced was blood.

As DNA, the CDR3 is TGTGCCAGCAGCCGCACCCCCTCAGATACGCAGTATTTT. It encodes CASSRTPSDTQYF. The rearrangement uses TRBV11-2 and TRBJ2-3, with no clear D. The CDR3 is 13 residues long. Trimming took off 5 bases at V and 4 bases at J, with 10 bases between the two ends. Germline V gives CDR1 SGHAT, CDR2 FQNNGV.